These 27 T cell receptor beta chains were all obtained from the same sample, sequenced in a study of blood T cell repertoires in COVID-19 (dated by TCRdb to between 2020 and 2021). Library method: the immunoSEQ multiplex PCR assay. TCRdb carries this immuneACCESS record with in-frame sequences only. Its versions omit some clonotypes, under half of them owing to an unresolved V gene in the studies checked, with the rest unexplained. The sample contains around 260,000 clones, roughly 90% of them found a single time. The top ten hold about 0.8% of the sample. Sequenced input: peripheral blood. The receptors here all came from a man aged 30-40 years with acute or convalescent COVID-19.

The chain links TRBV29-1 to TRBJ1-3, with D unclear. The CDR3 totals 12 residues. CDR1 and CDR2 from the germline V gene are SQVTM and ANQGSEA. V gave up 5 bases and J gave up 3 bases, with 8 bases separating them. This CDR3 reads CSVSPSGNTIYF. The CDR3 nucleotides read TGCAGCGTTTCCCCCAGTGGAAACACCATATATTTT.

The chain joins TRBV29-1 to TRBJ2-7; 9 nucleotides align to TRBD2. The junction had 5 bases not matched to a gene; V was cut back by 5 bases and J by 0 bases. Germline CDR1 is SQVTM and CDR2 is ANQGSEA. This CDR3 region has 14 residues. The DNA of the CDR3 is TGCAGCGTTTATAGCGGGGGCCGCTCCTACGAGCAGTACTTC. The encoded protein is CSVYSGGRSYEQYF.

The chain joins TRBV9 to TRBJ1-2, with 9 positions matching TRBD1. The CDR3 loop spans 14 amino acids. Trimming at V came to 3 bases and at J to 8 bases, leaving 8 bases not matched to a gene. The germline CDR1 and CDR2 sequences are SGDLS and YYNGEE. CDR3 DNA: TGTGCCAGCAGCGCAGGACAGGGGAGGGGAGGCTACACCTTC. Translating it yields CASSAGQGRGGYTF.

This chain links TRBV7-3 with TRBJ1-5, with D unclear. The CDR3 spans 15 residues. Germline lookup yields CDR1 SGHTA and CDR2 FQGTGA. Trimming left V 4 bases short and J 0 bases short, with 10 bases between. CDR3 loop: CASSSGIYSNQPQHF. CDR3 nucleotides: TGTGCCAGCAGCTCGGGGATTTATAGCAATCAGCCCCAGCATTTT.

This clone was detected only once. This chain links TRBV7-3 with TRBJ2-5; a possible D gene is TRBD1 (6 bases). Germline V gives CDR1 SGHTA, CDR2 FQGTGA. The CDR3 spans 13 residues. V was cut by 6 bases and J by 5 bases, with 13 bases left in between. The CDR3 DNA reads TGTGCCAGCAGTTGGACAGACGGGGAGACCCAGTACTTC. Translated: CASSWTDGETQYF.

This clone has just a few counts. This chain's CDR3 is CASSRTGVGSPLHF. CDR3 DNA: TGTGCCAGCAGCCGGACAGGGGTAGGTTCACCCCTCCACTTT. The chain links TRBV2 to TRBJ1-6; the match to TRBD1 covers 9 bases. The trim removed 6 bases at V and 9 bases at J, leaving 6 bases unmatched. This CDR3 comprises 14 residues. The germline gives CDR1 SNHLY, CDR2 FYNNEI.

This chain links TRBV28 with TRBJ2-7; maybe TRBD2 (5 bases). The germline V gene encodes CDR1 MDHEN and CDR2 SYDVKM. The CDR3 has 15 amino acids. V was pared by 6 bases and J by 1 base, with 16 bases between. The DNA for the CDR3 is TGTGCCAGCAGGGCTTGGTCCGGGGAATCCTACGAGCAGTACTTC. It translates to CASRAWSGESYEQYF.

This chain uses TRBV5-1 with TRBJ1-1; maybe TRBD1 (5 bases). Germline loops: CDR1 SGHRS, CDR2 YFSETQ. The V gene lost 6 bases and the J gene lost 1 base, with 16 bases spanning the gap. The CDR3 contains 15 residues. This CDR3 reads CASTWGGKANTEAFF. DNA for the CDR3: TGCGCCAGCACCTGGGGGGGAAAAGCGAACACTGAAGCTTTCTTT.

This clone was detected a few times. The V gene is TRBV9, the J gene TRBJ1-3; D unresolved. V shed 2 bases and J shed 8 bases, with 14 bases lying between them. Per the germline V gene, CDR1 is SGDLS and CDR2 is YYNGEE. CDR3 length equals 14 residues. In DNA, the CDR3 is TGTGCCAGCAGCGTCCTGGGCCAGGCAGACACCATATATTTT. Encoded protein: CASSVLGQADTIYF.

The chain is built from TRBV30 and TRBJ1-1; no reliable D call. Per the germline V gene, CDR1 is GTSNPN and CDR2 is SVGIG (reference sequence). The germline V and J ends were trimmed by 2 bases and 2 bases, with 9 bases remaining between them. The CDR3 loop spans 13 amino acids. CDR3 in DNA: TGTGCCTGGAGTCTTGACACCAACACTGAAGCTTTCTTT. This sequence encodes CAWSLDTNTEAFF.

The V and J genes are TRBV24-1 and TRBJ2-1, with 8 bases identical to TRBD2. Germline CDR1 KGHDR, CDR2 SFDVKD. V was clipped by 4 bases and J by 7 bases; unmatched bases: 14. This CDR3 region has 17 residues. The CDR3 nucleotides are TGTGCCACCAGTGACCCGAGCGGGGGAGGGCCCTCGAATGAGCAGTTCTTC. It specifies CATSDPSGGGPSNEQFF.

In the case of this clone: Relative to the germline gene, one junction end is altered; a read error may explain this. This same CDR3 is encoded by further DNA sequences in the sample. The rearrangement links TRBV6-2 or TRBV6-3 to TRBJ2-2; 10 nucleotides match TRBD2. Germline assignment: CDR1 MNHEY and CDR2 SVGEGT. This CDR3 comprises 18 residues. In DNA, the CDR3 is TGTGCCAGCAGCCCTGGGAGTAGCGGGAGGACGAACACTGGGGAGCTGTTTTTT. Translation: CASSPGSSGRTNTGELFF.

This clone is a singleton in its sample. V gene TRBV9 combines with J gene TRBJ2-1, with a weak D call TRBD2 (5 bases). V lost 0 bases and J lost 8, with 15 bases in between. This CDR3 has 15 amino acids. CDR1 and CDR2 from the germline V gene are SGDLS and YYNGEE. The CDR3 sequence: CASSVGGSNIYEQFF. The CDR3 DNA sequence: TGTGCCAGCAGCGTAGGTGGGAGTAATATCTATGAGCAGTTCTTC. The complete variable domain, with remaining parts taken from reference TRBV9 and TRBJ2-1, reads DSGVTQTPKHLITATGQRVTLRCSPRSGDLSVYWYQQSLDQGLQFLIQYYNGEERAKGNILERFSAQQFPDLHSELNLSSLELGDSALYFCASSVGGSNIYEQFFGPGTRLTVL.

V gene TRBV6-4 combines with J gene TRBJ2-5; tentative D call: TRBD2 (7 bases). The CDR3 totals 14 residues. Trimming removed 3 bases at V and 4 bases at J, with 12 bases between. Germline CDR1 reads MRHNA; CDR2 reads SNTAGT. As DNA, the CDR3 is TGTGCCAGCAGTGAATTCGGGGGGCTAGAGACCCAGTACTTC. Its translation: CASSEFGGLETQYF.

DNA of the CDR3: TGTGCCAGTAGTATAGTCAGGGGGGCCGGCTACAATGAGCAGTTCTTC. It translates to CASSIVRGAGYNEQFF. V is TRBV19 and J is TRBJ2-1, with D possibly being TRBD1 (7 bases). V was trimmed by 1 base and J by 3 bases, leaving 13 bases between them. The germline V gene encodes CDR1 LNHDA and CDR2 SQIVND (reference sequence). The CDR3 extends over 16 amino acids.

This sequence joins TRBV19 and TRBJ1-5; TRBD1 is a possible D gene (5 bases). CDR1 and CDR2 from the germline V gene are LNHDA and SQIVND (reference sequence). The V end lost 5 bases, the J end lost 3 bases, and 26 bases lay between the germline ends. CDR3 size: 19 residues. The CDR3 reads CASSRVFYFPTANNQPQHF. The CDR3 DNA sequence: TGTGCCAGTAGTCGGGTGTTTTACTTTCCGACAGCGAACAATCAGCCCCAGCATTTT.

The rearrangement joins TRBV5-1 to TRBJ2-1, with D unresolved. This CDR3 spans 15 amino acids. The V end lost 3 bases, the J end lost 1 base, and 11 bases lay between the germline ends. Germline V gene data show CDR1 as SGHRS and CDR2 as YFSETQ. CDR3 DNA sequence: TGCGCCAGCAGCTCGAGTGGGCCTTCCTACAATGAGCAGTTCTTC. It codes for CASSSSGPSYNEQFF.

The chain is built from TRBV30 and TRBJ1-4, with a possible D match to TRBD1 (5 bases). Germline CDR1 is GTSNPN and CDR2 is SVGIG (reference sequence). Trimming pared 7 bases from V and 7 bases from J, leaving 28 bases between. This CDR3 comprises 17 residues. The CDR3 DNA reads as TGTGCCTCCCCGCTCACAGGAACCTTTGGCCGAGGTGAAAAACTGTTTTTT. This sequence encodes CASPLTGTFGRGEKLFF.

The chain recombines TRBV28 with TRBJ1-2; D gene ambiguous. V gave up 2 bases and J gave up 6 bases, with 13 bases separating them. The germline CDR1 and CDR2 sequences are MDHEN and SYDVKM. The CDR3 loop spans 14 amino acids. The chain's CDR3 is CASSLVEAIHGYTF. CDR3 nucleotides: TGTGCCAGCAGTTTAGTGGAGGCCATTCATGGCTACACCTTC.

The rearrangement links TRBV3-1 (or the pseudogene TRBV3-2) to TRBJ1-1; D perhaps matches TRBD1 (5 bases). The CDR3 is 13 residues long. V was cut by 5 bases and J by 4 bases, with 11 bases left in between. The germline V gene has CDR1 LGHDT and CDR2 YNNKEL (reference sequence). DNA for the CDR3: TGTGCCAGCAGCAGGGGCTCGGGCACTGAAGCTTTCTTT. Its translation is CASSRGSGTEAFF.

The J gene is TRBJ2-1, the V gene TRBV12-3 or TRBV12-4, with D uncertain. This CDR3 has 13 amino acids. Trimming stripped 6 bases from V and 7 bases from J, with 13 bases between. The CDR3 region is CASSPLNGNEQFF. The CDR3, as DNA: TGTGCCAGCAGCCCACTAAACGGAAATGAGCAGTTCTTC.

The chain carries TRBV27 and TRBJ2-1; 12 bases agree with TRBD2. From germline, CDR1 is MNHEY and CDR2 SMNVEV (reference sequence). The CDR3 covers 15 residues. Germline trimming cut 6 bases from V and 9 bases from J; bases unmatched to any gene: 9. DNA for the CDR3: TGTGCCAGCAGGACTGGACTAGCGGGGTCCAGTGAGCAGTTCTTC. It yields the protein CASRTGLAGSSEQFF.

J is TRBJ2-7 and V is TRBV4-2; 8 bases align to TRBD1. V shed 3 bases and J 6 bases; nucleotides not matched to a gene: 1. Germline values: CDR1 LGHNA, CDR2 YNFKEQ. The CDR3 is 12 amino acids. CDR3 region: CASSHDRGEQYF. DNA of the CDR3: TGTGCCAGCAGCCACGACAGGGGCGAGCAGTACTTC.

The chain combines TRBV21-1 with TRBJ1-6; TRBD1 is the table's D call and was not checked against the DNA. TRBV21-1 has pseudogene status. This CDR3 is 16 amino acids long. In DNA, the CDR3 is TGTGCCAGCAGGGATAGACCATGGGACAGGGTCGCGCCCCTCCACTTT. Amino acid sequence: CASRDRPWDRVAPLHF.

The J gene is TRBJ2-3, the V gene TRBV3-1 (or the pseudogene TRBV3-2); the D gene is possibly TRBD2 (5 bases). The V gene lost 6 bases and the J gene lost 4 bases, with 20 bases spanning the gap. The CDR3 runs to 16 residues. The germline gives CDR1 LGHDT, CDR2 YNNKEL (reference sequence). This chain's CDR3 is CASSPTGRVQADTQYF. As DNA, the CDR3 is TGTGCCAGCAGTCCCACGGGGAGAGTTCAGGCAGATACGCAGTATTTT.

A single count supports this clone. The genes are TRBV4-1 and TRBJ2-1; D might be TRBD2 (6 bases). V lost 0 bases to trimming and J lost 0 bases, with 15 bases between them. CDR3 length: 18 amino acids. Germline V gene sequence: CDR1 MGHRA, CDR2 YSYEKL. The chain's CDR3 is CASSQDLVAVNSYNEQFF. The CDR3 coding sequence is TGCGCCAGCAGCCAAGATTTGGTAGCGGTTAACTCCTACAATGAGCAGTTCTTC.

This sequence joins TRBV6-2 or TRBV6-3 and TRBJ1-1, with D uncertain. V gave up 5 bases and J gave up 1 base, with 5 bases separating them. CDR1 is MNHEY, CDR2 SVGEGT, per germline. The length of the CDR3 is 12 residues. The CDR3 spells CASSPWNTEAFF. CDR3 sequence (DNA): TGTGCCAGCAGTCCCTGGAACACTGAAGCTTTCTTT.